This T cell receptor beta chain was identified in a study of blood T cell repertoires in COVID-19. Whole-study context: PBMCs, B-cell-depleted T cells, or T cells provided the cDNA or gDNA that made up the material.

One Seattle source followed patients from active infection through their disease course. Here immunoSEQ multiplex PCR was the method, and the copy in TCRdb shows in-frame clones only, minus some. The table shows about 270,000 clones, with around 90% occurring only once. The ends were cut back, 0 bases at V and 4 bases at J, with 9 bases in the middle. The CDR3 runs 14 residues. From germline, CDR1 is LNHDA and CDR2 SQIVND (reference sequence). The sample consisted of peripheral blood. This receptor was identified in a person aged 18-29 years with COVID-19, enrolled during active disease. The chain employs TRBV19 and TRBJ1-1; weak D call: TRBD1 (5 bases). The CDR3: CASSIDSGVTEAFF. CDR3 bases: TGTGCCAGTAGTATAGATTCGGGGGTCACTGAAGCTTTCTTT.